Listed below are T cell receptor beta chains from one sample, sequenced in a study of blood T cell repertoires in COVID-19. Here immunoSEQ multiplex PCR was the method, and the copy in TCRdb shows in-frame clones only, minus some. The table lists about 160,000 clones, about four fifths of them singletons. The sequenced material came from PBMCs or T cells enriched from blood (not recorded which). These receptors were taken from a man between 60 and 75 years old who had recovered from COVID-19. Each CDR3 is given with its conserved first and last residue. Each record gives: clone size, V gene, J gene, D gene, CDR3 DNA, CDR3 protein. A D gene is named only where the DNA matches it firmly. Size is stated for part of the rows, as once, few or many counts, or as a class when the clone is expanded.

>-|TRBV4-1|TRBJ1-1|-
TGCGCCAGCAGCCAGGGAGGCGTCCTCGGAGGGACTGAAGCTTTCTTT
CASSQGGVLGGTEAFF
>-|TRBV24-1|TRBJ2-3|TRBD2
TGTGCCACCAGTGATGGTCTAGCGGGGGGCGTATATACGCAGTATTTT
CATSDGLAGGVYTQYF
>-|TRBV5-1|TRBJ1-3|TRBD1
TGCGCCAGCAGCCTGGACAGGGTTGGAAACACCATATATTTT
CASSLDRVGNTIYF
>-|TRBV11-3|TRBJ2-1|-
TGTGCCAGCAGCTTGAGCGGGTTAGGGGATGAGCAGTTCTTC
CASSLSGLGDEQFF
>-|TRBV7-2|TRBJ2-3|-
TGTGCCAGCAGGCTAGGCCAAGAGGGATACACGCAGTATTTT
CASRLGQEGYTQYF
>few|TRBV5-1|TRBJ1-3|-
TGCGCCAGCTTCCGAGTTACGGTTGAGAATACAGGACAGTTTGGAAACACCATATATTTT
CASFRVTVENTGQFGNTIYF
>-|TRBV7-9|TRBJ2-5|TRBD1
TGTGCCAGCACTTTGGCAGGGGGCCGTCAAGAGACCCAGTACTTC
CASTLAGGRQETQYF
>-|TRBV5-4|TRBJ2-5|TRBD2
TGTGCCAGCAGCACGACTAGCGGGGTGGGGGAGACCCAGTACTTC
CASSTTSGVGETQYF
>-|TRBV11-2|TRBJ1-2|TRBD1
TGTGCCAGCATCGAGCAGGGGGCCTATGGCTACACCTTC
CASIEQGAYGYTF
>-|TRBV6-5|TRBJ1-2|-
TGTGCCAGCAGTTTACAGGGTTTTAAGGGCTACACCTTC
CASSLQGFKGYTF
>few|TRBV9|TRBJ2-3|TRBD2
TGTGCCAGCAGCGTAGGGGGACTAGTCGGAGATACGCAGTATTTT
CASSVGGLVGDTQYF
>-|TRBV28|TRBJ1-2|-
TGTGCCAGCAGTTTTGGAGGGCTAGGCTACACCTTC
CASSFGGLGYTF
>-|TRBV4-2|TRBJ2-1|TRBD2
TGTGCCAGCAGCCAAGATGCCAGCGGGACGGGCAATGAGCAGTTCTTC
CASSQDASGTGNEQFF
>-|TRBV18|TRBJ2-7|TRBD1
TGTGCCAGCTCACCGGAGACAGGGCCCTACGAGCAGTACTTC
CASSPETGPYEQYF
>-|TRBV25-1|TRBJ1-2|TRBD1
TGTGCCAGCAGTGGGTGGACAGGGATGGCCTATGGCTACACCTTC
CASSGWTGMAYGYTF
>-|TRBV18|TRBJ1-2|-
TGTGCCAGCTCACCCCCCTTTTGGGGCCCTAACTATGGCTACACCTTC
CASSPPFWGPNYGYTF
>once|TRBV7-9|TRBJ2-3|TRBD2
TGTGCCAGCAGCCTGGGACTAGCGGGAAGGGATACGCAGTATTTT
CASSLGLAGRDTQYF
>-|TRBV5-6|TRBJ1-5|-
TGTGCCAGCAGCTTGATAGGGGCGCAGGAAGGCAATCAGCCCCAGCATTTT
CASSLIGAQEGNQPQHF
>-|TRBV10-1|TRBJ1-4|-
TGTTCAATTCCCGGGGGAAACAAAAGACCAACTAATGAAAAACTGTTTTTT
CSIPGGNKRPTNEKLFF
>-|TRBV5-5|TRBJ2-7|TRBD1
TGTGCCAGCAGCTTGCGTCCAGGGGGCCAGTACGAGCAGTACTTC
CASSLRPGGQYEQYF
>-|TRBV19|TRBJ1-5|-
TGTGCCAGTAGTATTTTCGGGCACAGGGTGGGTCAGCCCCAGCATTTT
CASSIFGHRVGQPQHF
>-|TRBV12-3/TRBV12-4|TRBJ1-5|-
TGTGCCAGCAGCTTCCCGGGGGGCCAGCCCCAGCATTTT
CASSFPGGQPQHF
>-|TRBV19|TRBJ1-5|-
TGTGCCAGTAGTATCTTGGGGGGGACGGGGAACAATCAGCCCCAGCATTTT
CASSILGGTGNNQPQHF
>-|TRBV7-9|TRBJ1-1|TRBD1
TGTGCCAGCAGCTTGGGTCTCAGGACAGGGGGCGCGAGGGACACTGAAGCTTTCTTT
CASSLGLRTGGARDTEAFF
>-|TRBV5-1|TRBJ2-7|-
TGCGCCAGCAGCTTGGGGGGGCAGCGTCGCGAGCAGTACTTC
CASSLGGQRREQYF
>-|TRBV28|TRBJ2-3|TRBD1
TGTGCCAGCAGTCCTAAGGGCAGGGGGAAGAGCACAGATACGCAGTATTTT
CASSPKGRGKSTDTQYF
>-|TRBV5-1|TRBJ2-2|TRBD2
TGCGCCAGCAGCTTGGTAGCGGGGGAAGTCGGGGAGCTGTTTTTT
CASSLVAGEVGELFF
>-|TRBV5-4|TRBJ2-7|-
TGTGCCAGCAGCCTGACCCAGGGATCCGAGCAGTACTTC
CASSLTQGSEQYF
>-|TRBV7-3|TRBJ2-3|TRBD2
TGTGCCAGCAGCTTAACGAAACTAGCGGGAGTTCGCACAGATACGCAGTATTTT
CASSLTKLAGVRTDTQYF
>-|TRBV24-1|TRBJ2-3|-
TGTGCCACCAGTGATTTCGGGGTCGGCACAGATACGCAGTATTTT
CATSDFGVGTDTQYF
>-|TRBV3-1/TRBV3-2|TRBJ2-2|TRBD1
TGTGCCAGCAGCCAAGTGACAGGGGGCGCTGGAACCGGGGAGCTGTTTTTT
CASSQVTGGAGTGELFF
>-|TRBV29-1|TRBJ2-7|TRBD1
TGCAGCGTTGAAGACCGGGACAGATCCTACGAGCAGTACTTC
CSVEDRDRSYEQYF
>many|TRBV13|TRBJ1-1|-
TGTGCCAGCAGCTTCGAGGGCAAAAACACTGAAGCTTTCTTT
CASSFEGKNTEAFF
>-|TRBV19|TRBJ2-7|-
TGTGCCAGTAGTATAGGAGAGGGCGGCGAGCAGTACTTC
CASSIGEGGEQYF
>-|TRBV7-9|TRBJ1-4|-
TGTGCCAGCAGCTTAGCAGGGAGCGTAGGACTGTTTTTT
CASSLAGSVGLFF
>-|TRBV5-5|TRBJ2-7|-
TGTGCCAGCAGCTGGGTAGGAGACGAGCAGTACTTC
CASSWVGDEQYF
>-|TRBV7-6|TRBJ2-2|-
TGTGCCAGCAGCCCCACCGGGACTCCGATCGGAACCGGGGAGCTGTTTTTT
CASSPTGTPIGTGELFF
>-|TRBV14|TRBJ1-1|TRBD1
TGTGCCAGCAGCTTTTGGACAGGGGGCACTGAAGCTTTCTTT
CASSFWTGGTEAFF
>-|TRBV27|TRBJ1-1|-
TGTGCCAGCAGTTCATCTACCCTCCGGCAGGGCATGAACACTGAAGCTTTCTTT
CASSSSTLRQGMNTEAFF
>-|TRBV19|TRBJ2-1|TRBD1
TGTGCCAGTAGCAACCTATGGGGACAGAACGATGAGCAGTTCTTC
CASSNLWGQNDEQFF
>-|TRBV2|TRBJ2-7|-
TGTGCCAGCAGTGACCGGGACAAAAAAATCTACGAGCAGTACTTC
CASSDRDKKIYEQYF
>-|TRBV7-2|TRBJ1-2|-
TGTGCCAGCAGCTTCGGCAAACAGGGCTACACCTTC
CASSFGKQGYTF
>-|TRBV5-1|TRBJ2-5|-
TGCGCCAGCAGCTTCACGACAGAAGAGACCCAGTACTTC
CASSFTTEETQYF
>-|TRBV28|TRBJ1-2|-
TGTGCCAGCAGATCGGGGGGGCGACGCTACACCTTC
CASRSGGRRYTF
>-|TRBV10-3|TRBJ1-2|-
TGTGCCAGGTCGACAGATACTAACTATGGCTACACCTTC
CARSTDTNYGYTF
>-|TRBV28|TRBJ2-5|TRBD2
TGTGCCAGCAGTACGACAGGACTAGCGGGAGGGGGAGAGACCCAGTACTTC
CASSTTGLAGGGETQYF
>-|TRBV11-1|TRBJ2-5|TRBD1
TGTGCCAGCAGCCCGCGACAGGGGGCGAAGACCCAGTACTTC
CASSPRQGAKTQYF